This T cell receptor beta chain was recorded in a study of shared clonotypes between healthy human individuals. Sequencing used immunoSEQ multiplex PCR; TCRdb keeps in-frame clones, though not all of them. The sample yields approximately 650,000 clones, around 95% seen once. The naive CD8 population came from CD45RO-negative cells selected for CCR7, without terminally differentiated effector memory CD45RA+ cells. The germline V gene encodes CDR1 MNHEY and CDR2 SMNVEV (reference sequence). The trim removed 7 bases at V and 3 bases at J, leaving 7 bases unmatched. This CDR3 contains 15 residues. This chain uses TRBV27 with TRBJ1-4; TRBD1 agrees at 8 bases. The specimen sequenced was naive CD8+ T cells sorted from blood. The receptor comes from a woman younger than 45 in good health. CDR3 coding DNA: TGTGCCAGCAATGCTGGGACAGGACCTAATGAAAAACTGTTTTTT. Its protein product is CASNAGTGPNEKLFF.